This record looks at one T cell receptor beta chain sequence and its context. The data originate from a study of shared clonotypes between healthy human individuals. The CDR3 extends over 15 amino acids. Looked up from germline, CDR1 is SGHTA and CDR2 is FQGTGA. Between the trimmed V and J ends, which lost 5 bases and 7 bases, there was a span of 20 bases. The assay was run at deep level. Using immunoSEQ multiplex PCR, the repertoire was profiled, and TCRdb retains in-frame clones only, with some absent. The sample lists 1.5 million to 1.9 million clones; 98% were seen once. This receptor was identified in a man younger than 45 in good health. Sequenced input: naive CD4+ T cells sorted from blood. The subset denotes: CD45RA+ positively selected. The chain is built from TRBV7-3 and TRBJ2-5; D remains unclear. This CDR3 is CASSVSGLGVGTQYF. CDR3 nucleotide sequence: TGTGCCAGCAGCGTCTCGGGCCTCGGTGTTGGGACCCAGTACTTC. Drawing the rest from reference TRBV7-3 and TRBJ2-5, the complete variable domain is GAGVSQTPSNKVTEKGKYVELRCDPISGHTALYWYRQSLGQGPEFLIYFQGTGAADDSGLPNDRFFAVRPEGSVSTLKIQRTERGDSAVYLCASSVSGLGVGTQYFGPGTRLLVL.